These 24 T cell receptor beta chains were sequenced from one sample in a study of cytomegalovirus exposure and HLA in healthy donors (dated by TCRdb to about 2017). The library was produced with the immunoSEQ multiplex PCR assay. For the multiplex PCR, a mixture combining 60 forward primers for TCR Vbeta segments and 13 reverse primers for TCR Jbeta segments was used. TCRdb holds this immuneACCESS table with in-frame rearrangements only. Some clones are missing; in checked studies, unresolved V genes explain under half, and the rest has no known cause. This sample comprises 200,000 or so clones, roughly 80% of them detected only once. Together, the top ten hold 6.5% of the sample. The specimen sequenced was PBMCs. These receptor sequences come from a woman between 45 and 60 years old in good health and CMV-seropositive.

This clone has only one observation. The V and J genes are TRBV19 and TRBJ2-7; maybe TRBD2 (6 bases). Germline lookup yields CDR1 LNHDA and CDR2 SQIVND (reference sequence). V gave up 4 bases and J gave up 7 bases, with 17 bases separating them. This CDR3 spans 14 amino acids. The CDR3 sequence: CASSKVGGGGEQYF. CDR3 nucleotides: TGTGCCAGTAGTAAGGTCGGGGGAGGAGGGGAGCAGTACTTC.

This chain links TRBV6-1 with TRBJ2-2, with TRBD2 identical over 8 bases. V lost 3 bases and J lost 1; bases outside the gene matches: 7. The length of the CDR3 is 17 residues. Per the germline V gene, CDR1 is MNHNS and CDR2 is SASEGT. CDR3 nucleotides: TGTGCCAGCAGTGATATGAGCGGGAGTGAGAACACCGGGGAGCTGTTTTTT. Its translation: CASSDMSGSENTGELFF.

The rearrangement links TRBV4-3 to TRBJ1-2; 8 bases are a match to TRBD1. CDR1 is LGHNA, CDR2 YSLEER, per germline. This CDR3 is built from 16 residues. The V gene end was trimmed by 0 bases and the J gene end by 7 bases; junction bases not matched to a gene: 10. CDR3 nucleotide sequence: TGCGCCAGCAGCCAAGATCTTGAGACAGGGGCTGGTGGCTACACCTTC. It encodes CASSQDLETGAGGYTF.

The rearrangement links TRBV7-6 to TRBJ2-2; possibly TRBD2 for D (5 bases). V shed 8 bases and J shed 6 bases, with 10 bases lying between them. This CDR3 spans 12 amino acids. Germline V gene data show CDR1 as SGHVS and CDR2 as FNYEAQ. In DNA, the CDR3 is TGTGCCAGCGCCGAGGGCCCCGGGGAGCTGTTTTTT. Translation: CASAEGPGELFF. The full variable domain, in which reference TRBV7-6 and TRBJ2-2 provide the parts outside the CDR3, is GAGVSQSPRYKVTKRGQDVALRCDPISGHVSLYWYRQALGQGPEFLTYFNYEAQQDKSGLPNDRFSAERPEGSISTLTIQRTEQRDSAMYRCASAEGPGELFFGEGSRLTVL.

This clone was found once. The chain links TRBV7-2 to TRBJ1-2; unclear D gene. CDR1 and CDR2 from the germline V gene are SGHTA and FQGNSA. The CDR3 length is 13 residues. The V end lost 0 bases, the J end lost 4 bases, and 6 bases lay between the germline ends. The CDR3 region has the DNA TGTGCCAGCAGCTTAGCGGCCCTCTATGGCTACACCTTC. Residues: CASSLAALYGYTF.

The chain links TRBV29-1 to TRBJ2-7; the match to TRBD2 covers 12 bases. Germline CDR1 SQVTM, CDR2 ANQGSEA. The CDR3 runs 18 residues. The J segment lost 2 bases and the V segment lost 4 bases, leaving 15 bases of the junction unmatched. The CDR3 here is CSVGGWGTSGGHPYEQYF. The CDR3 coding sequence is TGCAGCGTTGGGGGATGGGGAACTAGCGGGGGGCACCCCTACGAGCAGTACTTC.

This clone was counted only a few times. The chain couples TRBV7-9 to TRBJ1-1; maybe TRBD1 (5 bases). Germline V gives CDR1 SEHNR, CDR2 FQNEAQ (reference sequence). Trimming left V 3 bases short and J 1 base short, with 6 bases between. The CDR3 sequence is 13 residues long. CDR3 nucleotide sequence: TGTGCCAGCAGCTTTCAGGGGAACACTGAAGCTTTCTTT. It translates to CASSFQGNTEAFF.

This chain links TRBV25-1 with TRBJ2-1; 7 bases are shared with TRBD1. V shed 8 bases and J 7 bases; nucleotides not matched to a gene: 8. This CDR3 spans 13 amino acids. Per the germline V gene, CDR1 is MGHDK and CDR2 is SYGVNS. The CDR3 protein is CASGRGIGNEQFF. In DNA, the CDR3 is TGTGCCAGCGGCAGGGGGATTGGGAATGAGCAGTTCTTC.

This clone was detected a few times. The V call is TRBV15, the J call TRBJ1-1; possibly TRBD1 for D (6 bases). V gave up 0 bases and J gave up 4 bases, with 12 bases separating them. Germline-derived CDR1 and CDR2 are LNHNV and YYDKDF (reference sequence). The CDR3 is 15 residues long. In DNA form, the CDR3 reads TGTGCCACCAGCAGAGATCGGGGGGCAAGCACTGAAGCTTTCTTT. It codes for CATSRDRGASTEAFF.

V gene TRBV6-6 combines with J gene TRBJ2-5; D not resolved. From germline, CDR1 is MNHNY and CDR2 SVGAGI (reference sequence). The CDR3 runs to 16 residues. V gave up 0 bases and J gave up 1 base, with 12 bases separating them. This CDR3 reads CASSYSIAAGQETQYF. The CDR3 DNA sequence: TGTGCCAGCAGTTACTCGATCGCTGCAGGCCAAGAGACCCAGTACTTC.

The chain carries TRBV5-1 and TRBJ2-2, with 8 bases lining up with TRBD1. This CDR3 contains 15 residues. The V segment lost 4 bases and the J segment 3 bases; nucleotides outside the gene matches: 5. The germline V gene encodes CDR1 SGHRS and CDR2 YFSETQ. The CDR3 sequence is CASSPDRADTGELFF. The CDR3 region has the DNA TGCGCCAGCAGCCCGGACAGGGCGGACACCGGGGAGCTGTTTTTT. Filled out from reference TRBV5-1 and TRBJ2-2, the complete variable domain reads KAGVTQTPRYLIKTRGQQVTLSCSPISGHRSVSWYQQTPGQGLQFLFEYFSETQRNKGNFPGRFSGRQFSNSRSEMNVSTLELGDSALYLCASSPDRADTGELFFGEGSRLTVL.

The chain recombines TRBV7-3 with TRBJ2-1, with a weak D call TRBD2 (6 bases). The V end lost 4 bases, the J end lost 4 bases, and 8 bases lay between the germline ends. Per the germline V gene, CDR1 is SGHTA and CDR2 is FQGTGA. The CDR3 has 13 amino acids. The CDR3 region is CASSSGTYNEQFF. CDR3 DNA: TGTGCCAGCAGCTCCGGGACTTACAATGAGCAGTTCTTC.

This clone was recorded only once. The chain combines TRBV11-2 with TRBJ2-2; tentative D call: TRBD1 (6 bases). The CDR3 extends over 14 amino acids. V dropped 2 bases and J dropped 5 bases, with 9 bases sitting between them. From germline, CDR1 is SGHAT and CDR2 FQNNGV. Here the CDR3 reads CASSLLTGTGELFF. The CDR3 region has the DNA TGTGCCAGCAGCTTACTAACAGGGACCGGGGAGCTGTTTTTT. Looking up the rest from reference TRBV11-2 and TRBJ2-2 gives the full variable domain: EAGVAQSPRYKIIEKRQSVAFWCNPISGHATLYWYQQILGQGPKLLIQFQNNGVVDDSQLPKDRFSAERLKGVDSTLKIQPAKLEDSAVYLCASSLLTGTGELFFGEGSRLTVL.

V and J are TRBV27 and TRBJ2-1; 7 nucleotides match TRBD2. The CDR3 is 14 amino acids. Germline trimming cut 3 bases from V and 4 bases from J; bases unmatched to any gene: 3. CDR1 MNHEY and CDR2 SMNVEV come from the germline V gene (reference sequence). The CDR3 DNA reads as TGTGCCAGCAGTTTTAGCGGGCCTTACAATGAGCAGTTCTTC. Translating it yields CASSFSGPYNEQFF.

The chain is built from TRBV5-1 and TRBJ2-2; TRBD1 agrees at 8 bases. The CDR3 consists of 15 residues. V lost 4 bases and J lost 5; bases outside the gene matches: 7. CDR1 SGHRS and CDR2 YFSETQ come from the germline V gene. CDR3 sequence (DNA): TGCGCCAGCAGCGCGTCAGGGGGCTCAACCGGGGAGCTGTTTTTT. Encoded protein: CASSASGGSTGELFF. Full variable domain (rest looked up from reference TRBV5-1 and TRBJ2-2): KAGVTQTPRYLIKTRGQQVTLSCSPISGHRSVSWYQQTPGQGLQFLFEYFSETQRNKGNFPGRFSGRQFSNSRSEMNVSTLELGDSALYLCASSASGGSTGELFFGEGSRLTVL.

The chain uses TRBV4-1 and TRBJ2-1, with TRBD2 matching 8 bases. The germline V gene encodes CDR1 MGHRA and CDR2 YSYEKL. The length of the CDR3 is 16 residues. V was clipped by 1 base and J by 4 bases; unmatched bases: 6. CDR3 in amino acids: CASSQVPGGPYNEQFF. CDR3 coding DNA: TGCGCCAGCAGCCAAGTACCGGGGGGGCCGTACAATGAGCAGTTCTTC.

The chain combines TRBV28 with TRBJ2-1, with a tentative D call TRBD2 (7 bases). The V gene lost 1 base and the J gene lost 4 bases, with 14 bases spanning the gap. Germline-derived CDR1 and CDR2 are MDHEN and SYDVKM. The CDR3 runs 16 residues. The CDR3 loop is CASSLSGGPPYNEQFF. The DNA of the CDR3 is TGTGCCAGCAGTTTATCCGGGGGGCCTCCTTACAATGAGCAGTTCTTC.

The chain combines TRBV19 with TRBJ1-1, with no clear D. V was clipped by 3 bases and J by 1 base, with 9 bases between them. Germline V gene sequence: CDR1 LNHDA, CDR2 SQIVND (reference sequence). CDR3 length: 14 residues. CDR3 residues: CASSMGPGNTEAFF. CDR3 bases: TGTGCCAGTAGTATGGGTCCAGGGAACACTGAAGCTTTCTTT. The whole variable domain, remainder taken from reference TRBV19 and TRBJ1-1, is DGGITQSPKYLFRKEGQNVTLSCEQNLNHDAMYWYRQDPGQGLRLIYYSQIVNDFQKGDIAEGYSVSREKKESFPLTVTSAQKNPTAFYLCASSMGPGNTEAFFGQGTRLTVV.

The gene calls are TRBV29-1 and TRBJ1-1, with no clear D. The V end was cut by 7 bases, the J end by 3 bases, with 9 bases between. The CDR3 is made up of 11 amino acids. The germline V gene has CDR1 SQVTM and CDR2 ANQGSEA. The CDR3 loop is CSGGGHTEAFF. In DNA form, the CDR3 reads TGCAGCGGGGGAGGGCACACTGAAGCTTTCTTT.

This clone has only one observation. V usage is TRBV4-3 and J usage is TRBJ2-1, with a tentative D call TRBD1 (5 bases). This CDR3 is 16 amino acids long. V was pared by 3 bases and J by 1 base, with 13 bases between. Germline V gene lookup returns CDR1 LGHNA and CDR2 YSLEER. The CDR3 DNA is TGCGCCAGCAGCCACAGGGCTAGTCTGTCCTACAATGAGCAGTTCTTC. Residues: CASSHRASLSYNEQFF.

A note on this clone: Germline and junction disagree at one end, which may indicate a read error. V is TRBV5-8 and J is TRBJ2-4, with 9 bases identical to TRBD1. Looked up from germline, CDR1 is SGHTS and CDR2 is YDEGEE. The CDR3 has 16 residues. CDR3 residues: CASSLGTGGAGNSQYF. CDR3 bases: TGTGCCAGCAGCTTGGGTACAGGGGGCGCAGGAAACAGTCAGTACTTC.

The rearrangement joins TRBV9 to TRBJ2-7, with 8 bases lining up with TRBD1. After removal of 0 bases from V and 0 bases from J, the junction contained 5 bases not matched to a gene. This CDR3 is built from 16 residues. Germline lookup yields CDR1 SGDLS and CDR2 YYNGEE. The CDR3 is CASSVGWDRSSYEQYF. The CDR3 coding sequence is TGTGCCAGCAGCGTAGGATGGGACAGGAGCTCCTACGAGCAGTACTTC.

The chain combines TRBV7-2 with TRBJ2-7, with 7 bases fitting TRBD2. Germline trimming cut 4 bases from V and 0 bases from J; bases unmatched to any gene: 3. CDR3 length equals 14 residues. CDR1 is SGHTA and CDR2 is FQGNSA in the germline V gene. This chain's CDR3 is CASSWGGSSYEQYF. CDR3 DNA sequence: TGTGCCAGCAGCTGGGGGGGGAGCTCCTACGAGCAGTACTTC.

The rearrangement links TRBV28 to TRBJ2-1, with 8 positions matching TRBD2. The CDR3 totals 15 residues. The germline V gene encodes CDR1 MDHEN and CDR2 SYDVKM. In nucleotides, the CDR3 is TGTGCAACCCGATCAGCCGGGGCGGGGGGCTATGAGCAGTTCTTC. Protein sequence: CATRSAGAGGYEQFF.